This T cell receptor (beta chain) was recovered during a study of control samples from healthy donors and cancer patients. CDR3 length: 12 residues. Germline CDR1 reads SNHLY; CDR2 reads FYNNEI. V was pared by 2 bases and J by 5 bases, with 6 bases between. Using immunoSEQ multiplex PCR, the repertoire was profiled, and TCRdb retains in-frame clones only, with some absent. The data show approximately 150,000 clones, with approximately 92% seen just once and around 2.2% held by the top ten. The sequencing input was blood. The sequence was obtained from a woman aged 40 to 50 in good health. The rearrangement uses TRBV2 and TRBJ2-5; no firm D call. The chain's CDR3 is CASSEIIETQYF. DNA of the CDR3: TGTGCCAGCAGTGAAATAATTGAGACCCAGTACTTC.